The 28 T cell receptor beta chains listed next were all sequenced from one sample in a study of blood T cells in healthy people across ages. A sample-barcoded 5' primer and a J-beta primer mix were used in a second PCR of about 7 to 12 cycles. TCRdb re-analysed the 5' RACE reads in MiXCR, keeping a single row per CDR3 protein. In the table there are fewer than 750,000 distinct CDR3 sequences, over 40% of which are singletons. The sample consisted of blood. The receptors stem from a woman older than 75 in good health.

There are many counts of this clonotype. The rearrangement joins TRBV29-1 to TRBJ2-1; 9 nucleotides line up with TRBD1. Germline V gene lookup returns CDR1 SQVTM and CDR2 ANQGSEA. The V and J ends lost 4 bases and 6 bases, in that order; junction bases with no gene match: 10. The CDR3 has 15 residues. CDR3 loop: CSVVPGTGWINEQFF. For the CDR3, the DNA is TGCAGCGTTGTTCCTGGGACAGGGTGGATCAATGAGCAGTTCTTC.

The rearrangement links TRBV4-1 to TRBJ2-5; D unresolved. This CDR3 has 16 residues. CDR1 and CDR2 from the germline V gene are MGHRA and YSYEKL. V was pared by 0 bases and J by 2 bases, with 13 bases between. The CDR3 nucleotides read TGCGCCAGCAGCCAAGATGATGTGACGGATCAAGAGACCCAGTACTTC. Protein: CASSQDDVTDQETQYF.

This clonotype has at least ten counts. The rearrangement uses TRBV28 and TRBJ2-1; D may be TRBD1 (5 bases). The germline V gene encodes CDR1 MDHEN and CDR2 SYDVKM. CDR3 size: 10 residues. V lost 7 bases, J lost 13 bases, and 11 bases lay in between. This chain's CDR3 is CASNGQGQFF. DNA of the CDR3: TGTGCCAGCAATGGTCAGGGTCAGTTCTTC.

The chain employs TRBV2 and TRBJ2-3; 7 positions agree with TRBD1. CDR1 is SNHLY, CDR2 FYNNEI, per germline. Losses at the gene ends were 6 bases for V and 2 bases for J; bases not matched to a gene: 5. The CDR3 loop spans 14 amino acids. In nucleotides, the CDR3 is TGTGCCAGCAGCGCACAGGGGATCACAGATACGCAGTATTTT. Protein: CASSAQGITDTQYF. Looking up the rest from reference TRBV2 and TRBJ2-3 gives the full variable domain: EPEVTQTPSHQVTQMGQEVILRCVPISNHLYFYWYRQILGQKVEFLVSFYNNEISEKSEIFDDQFSVERPDGSNFTLKIRSTKLEDSAMYFCASSAQGITDTQYFGPGTRLTVL.

Details on this clonotype: This may stem from a read error, because a much larger clone lies one nucleotide away. V usage is TRBV9 and J usage is TRBJ1-2; no definite D call. Germline V gene sequence: CDR1 SGDLS, CDR2 YYNGEE. Trimming shortened V by 0 bases and J by 10 bases, and 19 bases separated the two germline ends. The CDR3 contains 15 residues. The CDR3 loop is CASSVGAREWDDYTF. The CDR3 DNA reads as TGTGCCAGCAGCGTAGGGGCTCGGGAATGGGATGACTACACCTTC.

This clonotype appeared a few times. The chain links TRBV5-1 to TRBJ1-1, with unresolved D. CDR1 is SGHRS, CDR2 YFSETQ, per germline. The CDR3 has 17 residues. With 0 bases removed from V and 4 bases from J, the gap between germline ends came to 19 bases. The CDR3 region has the DNA TGCGCCAGCAGCTTGGCCAGCACTAGACGGGATCTCACTGAAGCTTTCTTT. Its protein product is CASSLASTRRDLTEAFF.

This clonotype was recorded a few times. This chain uses TRBV3-1 with TRBJ1-5; perhaps TRBD1 as D (5 bases). Germline CDR1 is LGHDT and CDR2 is YNNKEL (reference sequence). Between the trimmed V and J ends, which lost 5 bases and 11 bases, there was a span of 19 bases. CDR3 size: 14 residues. This CDR3 is CASSDSGTGSAQHF. DNA for the CDR3: TGTGCCAGCAGCGACTCAGGGACGGGTTCGGCCCAGCATTTT.

CDR3 bases: TGCAGTGCTACTTGGGGCCTCGCGGCCCAGCATTTT. Translated: CSATWGLAAQHF. The chain uses TRBV20-1 and TRBJ1-5; tentatively, D is TRBD1 (5 bases). Germline CDR1 reads DFQATT; CDR2 reads SNEGSKA (reference sequence). Trimming removed 4 bases at V and 11 bases at J, with 15 bases between. The CDR3 sequence is 12 residues long.

V is TRBV20-1 and J is TRBJ1-1, with 12 nucleotides matching TRBD1. V lost 5 bases to trimming and J lost 12 bases; unmatched junction nucleotides: 7. The CDR3 is 12 residues long. Germline-derived CDR1 and CDR2 are DFQATT and SNEGSKA (reference sequence). The CDR3 here is CSAGDRGLISFF. In DNA, the CDR3 is TGCAGTGCTGGGGACAGGGGGCTCATATCTTTCTTT.

Of note for this clonotype: This could be a read error, since a much larger clone is one nucleotide away. The V and J genes are TRBV27 and TRBJ2-1, with D tentatively TRBD2 (6 bases). Trimming took off 10 bases at V and 4 bases at J, with 14 bases between the two ends. CDR1 is MNHEY and CDR2 is SMNVEV in the germline V gene (reference sequence). The CDR3 is 13 amino acids. The CDR3 sequence: CANSGLRYNEQFF. In DNA, the CDR3 is TGTGCCAACAGCGGACTAAGGTACAATGAGCAGTTCTTC.

Ten or more counts support this clonotype. V gene TRBV7-9 combines with J gene TRBJ2-1; a possible D gene is TRBD1 (6 bases). The germline V gene has CDR1 SEHNR and CDR2 FQNEAQ (reference sequence). The CDR3 totals 15 residues. The ends were cut back, 6 bases at V and 5 bases at J, with 17 bases in the middle. The CDR3 is CASSFRPGQDNEQFF. The CDR3 nucleotides read TGTGCCAGCAGTTTTCGCCCGGGACAAGACAATGAGCAGTTCTTC.

This clonotype was counted many times. The rearrangement links TRBV5-1 to TRBJ2-1; no reliable D call. Trimming removed 0 bases at V and 2 bases at J, with 12 bases between. Germline CDR1 reads SGHRS; CDR2 reads YFSETQ. The CDR3 covers 16 residues. The CDR3: CASSLAGVATYNEQFF. The CDR3 nucleotides are TGCGCCAGCAGCTTGGCCGGAGTCGCAACCTACAATGAGCAGTTCTTC.

This clonotype was observed a single time. This may arise from a read error, as a much more abundant clone is one base away. This chain joins TRBV6-2 or TRBV6-3 and TRBJ2-5; TRBD2 matches at 8 bases. There are 16 residues in the CDR3. Germline CDR1 and CDR2: MNHEY and SVGEGT. In DNA form, the CDR3 reads TGTGCCAGCAGTTACTCCCGCGGGAGGTACCAAGAGACCCGGTACTTC. This codes for CASSYSRGRYQETRYF.

This clonotype was counted many times. V is TRBV7-3 and J is TRBJ2-3, with D tentatively TRBD1 (6 bases). The V end lost 5 bases, the J end lost 0 bases, and 12 bases lay between the germline ends. CDR3 length: 15 amino acids. Germline CDR1 reads SGHTA; CDR2 reads FQGTGA. The CDR3 loop reads CASSPQGKSTDTQYF. The CDR3 DNA sequence: TGTGCCAGCAGCCCCCAGGGGAAAAGCACAGATACGCAGTATTTT.

Note on this clonotype: A clone one base away is much larger, so this may be a read error. The chain couples TRBV20-1 to TRBJ2-7; no firm D call. Germline loops: CDR1 DFQATT, CDR2 SNEGSKA (reference sequence). The V and J ends lost 3 bases and 7 bases respectively, with 22 bases between them. CDR3 size: 15 residues. The CDR3 protein is CSASNPRRSYNEQYF. In DNA, the CDR3 is TGCAGTGCTAGTAATCCCCGCCGGTCCTACAATGAGCAGTACTTC.

This chain connects TRBV24-1 to TRBJ2-3; D not certain. V lost 5 bases, J lost 1 base, and 18 bases lay in between. CDR1 KGHDR and CDR2 SFDVKD come from the germline V gene. The CDR3 contains 17 residues. DNA for the CDR3: TGTGCCACCAGTGTCCCGCGAGGCGAGCCTGGCACAGATACGCAGTATTTT. Amino acids: CATSVPRGEPGTDTQYF.

This clonotype appeared many times. The CDR3: CASSLLAVTEQFF. The DNA of the CDR3 is TGCGCCAGCAGCTTGCTAGCTGTGACGGAGCAGTTCTTC. The rearrangement uses TRBV5-1 and TRBJ2-1; D may be TRBD2 (5 bases). Germline lookup yields CDR1 SGHRS and CDR2 YFSETQ. The CDR3 contains 13 residues. The V end lost 1 base, the J end lost 10 bases, and 12 bases lay between the germline ends.

This chain links TRBV28 with TRBJ2-3; 7 bases line up with TRBD2. This CDR3 spans 15 amino acids. Per the germline V gene, CDR1 is MDHEN and CDR2 is SYDVKM. J gave up 6 bases and V 4 bases, and 10 bases lay outside the gene matches. DNA of the CDR3: TGTGCCAGCAGTTCCGCCGGGGGGAGGGGCGATACGCAGTATTTT. It is translated as CASSSAGGRGDTQYF. The whole variable domain, filled in from reference TRBV28 and TRBJ2-3, reads DVKVTQSSRYLVKRTGEKVFLECVQDMDHENMFWYRQDPGLGLRLIYFSYDVKMKEKGDIPEGYSVSREKKERFSLILESASTNQTSMYLCASSSAGGRGDTQYFGPGTRLTVL.

As to this clonotype: A much larger clonotype is one base distant, so this may be a read error. This chain connects TRBV29-1 to TRBJ2-7, with 8 bases that match TRBD1. The CDR3 extends over 14 amino acids. J lost 7 bases, V lost 7 bases, and 15 bases had no gene match. The V gene's germline CDR1 is SQVTM and CDR2 ANQGSEA. Here the CDR3 reads CSARDRRDYNEQYF. DNA of the CDR3: TGCAGCGCCAGGGACAGGAGGGATTACAATGAGCAGTACTTC.

Here the CDR3 reads CASSQPQGDTQYF. The CDR3 coding sequence is TGCGCCAGCAGCCAGCCTCAGGGAGATACGCAGTATTTT. The chain has TRBV4-3 and TRBJ2-3; D possibly corresponds to TRBD1 (5 bases). Germline V gene data show CDR1 as LGHNA and CDR2 as YSLEER. This CDR3 is 13 amino acids long. Between the trimmed V and J ends, which lost 3 bases and 5 bases, there was a span of 9 bases.

On this clonotype: One end of the junction varies from germline; a read error may be responsible. The V gene is TRBV11-2, the J gene TRBJ2-3; 8 bases fit TRBD2. Germline V gene data show CDR1 as SGHAT and CDR2 as FQNNGV. The CDR3 runs to 15 residues. CDR3 in amino acids: CAGSRAGGLRDTQYF. CDR3 in DNA: TGTGCCGGCAGCAGGGCGGGGGGACTCAGAGATACGCAGTATTTT.

The genes are TRBV5-1 and TRBJ2-7; 9 nucleotides line up with TRBD2. With V trimmed by 0 bases and J by 0 bases, 4 bases remained unmatched. The CDR3 consists of 16 residues. CDR1 SGHRS and CDR2 YFSETQ come from the germline V gene. For the CDR3, the DNA is TGCGCCAGCAGCTTGGAGGTTAGCGGGAGCTCCTACGAGCAGTACTTC. The encoded protein is CASSLEVSGSSYEQYF.

The V and J genes are TRBV12-3 or TRBV12-4 and TRBJ2-5; D is perhaps TRBD2 (6 bases). With the DNA end fitting TRBJ2-7 better, the J assignment may be wrong. The CDR3 spans 12 residues. The CDR3 DNA reads as TGTGCCAGCAGTGCGGGGATCTACGAGCAGTACTTC. Translating gives CASSAGIYEQYF.

This clonotype was observed at least ten times. The chain couples TRBV7-8 to TRBJ2-7; D gene unclear. The CDR3 length is 13 residues. Per the germline V gene, CDR1 is SGHVS and CDR2 is FQNEAQ. The V end lost 0 bases, the J end lost 3 bases, and 6 bases lay between the germline ends. The CDR3: CASSLALGYEQYF. CDR3 nucleotide sequence: TGTGCCAGCAGCTTAGCCCTGGGCTACGAGCAGTACTTC.

The V call is TRBV28, the J call TRBJ2-1; the match to TRBD2 covers 11 bases. After removal of 1 base from V and 0 bases from J, the junction contained 17 bases not matched to a gene. Germline V gives CDR1 MDHEN, CDR2 SYDVKM. The CDR3 is made up of 22 amino acids. Here the CDR3 reads CASSLFPRLAGGNAYSYNEQFF. CDR3 DNA sequence: TGTGCCAGCAGTTTATTTCCCCGGCTAGCGGGGGGCAACGCGTACTCCTACAATGAGCAGTTCTTC.

This clonotype has at least ten counts. The chain couples TRBV5-6 to TRBJ1-5, with a tentative D call TRBD1 (5 bases). The CDR3 length is 15 residues. The V and J ends lost 5 bases and 4 bases respectively, with 16 bases between them. Per germline, CDR1 SGHDT and CDR2 YYEEEE. The CDR3 reads CASSSFGGGNQPQHF. CDR3 nucleotides: TGTGCCAGCAGTTCCTTTGGCGGGGGTAATCAGCCCCAGCATTTT.

This clonotype appeared many times. This rearrangement joins TRBV7-9 to TRBJ2-3, with 12 bases that match TRBD2. With 3 bases clipped from V and 5 bases from J, the junction kept 9 bases outside the gene matches. The CDR3 consists of 17 residues. CDR1 SEHNR and CDR2 FQNEAQ come from the germline V gene (reference sequence). CDR3: CASSLPLAGGPRDTQYF. The CDR3 bases are TGTGCCAGCAGCTTGCCCCTAGCGGGGGGGCCGAGAGATACGCAGTATTTT.

Only a few counts were recorded for this clonotype. The V gene is TRBV3-1, the J gene TRBJ2-7; 7 bases are shared with TRBD2. The trim removed 1 base at V and 2 bases at J, leaving 2 bases unmatched. The germline gives CDR1 LGHDT, CDR2 YNNKEL (reference sequence). CDR3 length: 14 amino acids. In DNA form, the CDR3 reads TGTGCCAGCAGCCAAGGGGGGGGGACCTACGAGCAGTACTTC. This codes for CASSQGGGTYEQYF.